The 10 T cell receptor beta chains below were found in one sample sequenced in a study of blood T cell repertoires in COVID-19. Using immunoSEQ multiplex PCR, the repertoire was profiled, and TCRdb retains in-frame clones only, with some absent. This sample yields around 51,000 clones, of which about nine tenths are seen a single time; over 4% belongs to the top ten. The sequencing input was peripheral blood. Every receptor here comes from an older man with acute or convalescent COVID-19.

The rearrangement uses TRBV4-2 and TRBJ1-3; D not certain. V lost 0 bases and J lost 3, with 15 bases in between. This CDR3 is 17 amino acids long. Germline CDR1 is LGHNA and CDR2 is YNFKEQ. The CDR3: CASSQDQAGLVGNTIYF. The CDR3 bases are TGTGCCAGCAGCCAAGATCAGGCAGGTCTGGTTGGAAACACCATATATTTT.

This chain joins TRBV7-8 and TRBJ2-1; TRBD2 might be the D (7 bases). Looked up from germline, CDR1 is SGHVS and CDR2 is FQNEAQ. Trimming removed 0 bases from V and 9 bases from J, with 18 bases in between. The CDR3 totals 16 residues. This CDR3 is CASSLAGWGGLGEQFF. The CDR3 coding sequence is TGTGCCAGCAGCTTAGCCGGGTGGGGGGGCTTAGGTGAGCAGTTCTTC.

The chain couples TRBV11-2 to TRBJ1-2; 11 nucleotides agree with TRBD1. CDR3 length equals 17 residues. CDR1 and CDR2 from the germline V gene are SGHAT and FQNNGV. V gave up 1 base and J gave up 0 bases; unmatched junction bases: 4. This chain's CDR3 is CASSLGDRGFTNYGYTF. Here the CDR3 DNA reads TGTGCCAGCAGCTTAGGGGACAGGGGGTTTACTAACTATGGCTACACCTTC.

J is TRBJ1-5 and V is TRBV6-2 or TRBV6-3; 7 nucleotides line up with TRBD1. Germline V gene data show CDR1 as MNHEY and CDR2 as SVGEGT. The CDR3 has 15 amino acids. V shed 6 bases, J shed 5 bases, and the junction held 10 bases outside the gene matches. The CDR3 nucleotides read TGTGCCAGCAGCCTAACCGCGACAGGGTATCAGCCCCAGCATTTT. Protein sequence: CASSLTATGYQPQHF.

The genes are TRBV6-4 and TRBJ2-3; D gene ambiguous. Germline V gene lookup returns CDR1 MRHNA and CDR2 SNTAGT. V gave up 2 bases and J gave up 2 bases, with 5 bases separating them. The CDR3 runs 13 residues. The CDR3 DNA is TGTGCCAGCAGTGACAGAGTCACAGATACGCAGTATTTT. It codes for CASSDRVTDTQYF.

The rearrangement joins TRBV28 to TRBJ1-1; D is perhaps TRBD1 (5 bases). The CDR3 has 15 residues. Germline values: CDR1 MDHEN, CDR2 SYDVKM. The V end lost 4 bases, the J end lost 4 bases, and 16 bases lay between the germline ends. The CDR3 here is CASSSPFGGATEAFF. The CDR3 DNA follows: TGTGCCAGCAGTTCCCCCTTTGGTGGGGCCACTGAAGCTTTCTTT.

The gene calls are TRBV2 and TRBJ2-2; 7 bases fit TRBD1. The V segment lost 5 bases and the J segment 0 bases; nucleotides outside the gene matches: 9. The CDR3 extends over 17 amino acids. CDR1 is SNHLY and CDR2 is FYNNEI in the germline V gene. The CDR3 nucleotides are TGTGCCAGCAGTCACTATGGGACAGAGACGAACACCGGGGAGCTGTTTTTT. Translating it yields CASSHYGTETNTGELFF.

V and J are TRBV4-3 and TRBJ2-5; 8 positions match TRBD2. V lost 0 bases and J lost 2; bases outside the gene matches: 11. The germline CDR1 and CDR2 sequences are LGHNA and YSLEER. The CDR3 consists of 18 residues. CDR3 sequence reads: CASSQDLASGSPQETQYF. CDR3 nucleotide sequence: TGCGCCAGCAGCCAAGATTTGGCTAGCGGGTCCCCTCAAGAGACCCAGTACTTC.

J is TRBJ1-1 and V is TRBV11-2; D is unclear. The CDR3 has 13 residues. Trimming left V 4 bases short and J 2 bases short, with 8 bases between. Germline values: CDR1 SGHAT, CDR2 FQNNGV. The CDR3 spells CASSSLVNTEAFF. The DNA of the CDR3 is TGTGCCAGCAGCTCCCTAGTTAACACTGAAGCTTTCTTT.

The chain is built from TRBV18 and TRBJ1-5, with 9 bases that match TRBD1. V shed 2 bases, J shed 4 bases, and the junction held 12 bases outside the gene matches. There are 18 residues in the CDR3. In germline, CDR1 is KGHSH, CDR2 LQKENI. CDR3 residues: CASSPGLGQGERNQPQHF. CDR3 coding DNA: TGTGCCAGCTCACCAGGGTTGGGACAGGGAGAAAGGAATCAGCCCCAGCATTTT.